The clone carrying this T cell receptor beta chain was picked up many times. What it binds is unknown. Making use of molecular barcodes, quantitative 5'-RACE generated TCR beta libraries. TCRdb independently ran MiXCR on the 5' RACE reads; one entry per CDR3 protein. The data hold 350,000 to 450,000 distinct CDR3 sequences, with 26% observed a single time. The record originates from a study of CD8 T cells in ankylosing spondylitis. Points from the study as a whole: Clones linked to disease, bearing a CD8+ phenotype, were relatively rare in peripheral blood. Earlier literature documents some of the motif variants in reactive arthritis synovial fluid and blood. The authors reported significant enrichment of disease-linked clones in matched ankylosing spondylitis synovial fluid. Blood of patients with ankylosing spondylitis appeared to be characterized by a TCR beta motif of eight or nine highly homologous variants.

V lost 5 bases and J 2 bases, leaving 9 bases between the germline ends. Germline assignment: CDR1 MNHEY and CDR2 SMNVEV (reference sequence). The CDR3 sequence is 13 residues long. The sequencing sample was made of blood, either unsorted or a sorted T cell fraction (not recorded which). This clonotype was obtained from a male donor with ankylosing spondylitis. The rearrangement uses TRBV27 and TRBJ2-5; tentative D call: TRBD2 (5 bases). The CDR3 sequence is CASSSRDQETQYF. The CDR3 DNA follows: TGTGCCAGCAGTAGCCGGGATCAAGAGACCCAGTACTTC.